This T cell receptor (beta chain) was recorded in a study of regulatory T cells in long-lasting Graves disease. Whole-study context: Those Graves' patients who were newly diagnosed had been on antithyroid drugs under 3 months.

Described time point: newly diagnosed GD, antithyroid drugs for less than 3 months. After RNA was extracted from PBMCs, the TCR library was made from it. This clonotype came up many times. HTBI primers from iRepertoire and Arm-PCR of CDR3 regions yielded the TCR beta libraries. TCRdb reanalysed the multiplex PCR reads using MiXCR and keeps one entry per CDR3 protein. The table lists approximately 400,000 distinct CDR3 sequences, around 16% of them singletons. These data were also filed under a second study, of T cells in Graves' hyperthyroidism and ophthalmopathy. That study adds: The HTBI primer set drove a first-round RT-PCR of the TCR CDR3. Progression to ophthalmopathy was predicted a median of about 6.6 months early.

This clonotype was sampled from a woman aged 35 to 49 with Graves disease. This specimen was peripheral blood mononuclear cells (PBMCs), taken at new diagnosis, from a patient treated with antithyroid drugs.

CDR3 DNA sequence: TGTGCCAGCAGTGAATTGTCAGTACAAGAGACCCAGTACTTC. This gives the protein CASSELSVQETQYF. J is TRBJ2-5 and V is TRBV6-2 or TRBV6-3; D gene ambiguous. Germline V gene sequence: CDR1 MNHEY, CDR2 SVGEGT. V was clipped by 5 bases and J by 2 bases, with 12 bases between them. The CDR3 is 14 residues long.